Shown below are 22 T cell receptor beta chains from a single sample sequenced in a study of identical twins. Using its own MiXCR run on the 5' RACE reads, TCRdb lists one record per CDR3 protein. The sample records around 530,000 distinct CDR3 sequences, 15% being singletons. The same specimen was also included in a second study, on yellow fever vaccine responses in identical twins.

The sample was CD4+ T cells sorted from blood. These receptors were obtained from a woman aged 18-29 years in good health.

The chain joins TRBV7-9 to TRBJ2-3; D is undetermined. The CDR3 has 13 residues. The V gene lost 6 bases and the J gene lost 5 bases, with 12 bases spanning the gap. The germline CDR1 and CDR2 sequences are SEHNR and FQNEAQ (reference sequence). The CDR3 sequence is CASSSHELDTQYF. The CDR3 DNA is TGTGCCAGCAGTTCCCATGAGTTAGATACGCAGTATTTT.

Many counts were recorded for this clonotype. This sequence joins TRBV29-1 and TRBJ2-7; 9 nucleotides line up with TRBD1. Germline V lookup: CDR1 SQVTM, CDR2 ANQGSEA. This CDR3 is built from 14 residues. V was clipped by 7 bases and J by 1 base; unmatched bases: 8. In DNA form, the CDR3 reads TGCAGCGCCACCGACAGGGGGAAATCCTACGAGCAGTACTTC. It translates to CSATDRGKSYEQYF.

This clonotype was seen only a few times. V and J are TRBV11-2 and TRBJ2-3; 8 bases align to TRBD2. The junction had 19 bases not matched to a gene; V was cut back by 4 bases and J by 4 bases. Germline CDR1 and CDR2: SGHAT and FQNNGV. The CDR3 loop spans 19 amino acids. CDR3 sequence (DNA): TGTGCCAGCAGCTGGAGGAGTGCGGGAGGTTGGGGATCTCCAGATACGCAGTATTTT. This translates into CASSWRSAGGWGSPDTQYF. Full variable domain (outside the CDR3, taken from reference TRBV11-2 and TRBJ2-3): EAGVAQSPRYKIIEKRQSVAFWCNPISGHATLYWYQQILGQGPKLLIQFQNNGVVDDSQLPKDRFSAERLKGVDSTLKIQPAKLEDSAVYLCASSWRSAGGWGSPDTQYFGPGTRLTVL.

This clonotype was seen many times. The gene calls are TRBV28 and TRBJ1-6; maybe TRBD1 (5 bases). The CDR3 spans 18 residues. Looked up from germline, CDR1 is MDHEN and CDR2 is SYDVKM. Trimming stripped 5 bases from V and 9 bases from J, with 26 bases between. Here the CDR3 DNA reads TGTGCCAGCAGTCTAAGCAAACCTCCGGGCCCAGGGAGTTCACCCCTCCACTTT. Residues: CASSLSKPPGPGSSPLHF. Together with reference TRBV28 and TRBJ1-6, the CDR3 gives the full variable domain: DVKVTQSSRYLVKRTGEKVFLECVQDMDHENMFWYRQDPGLGLRLIYFSYDVKMKEKGDIPEGYSVSREKKERFSLILESASTNQTSMYLCASSLSKPPGPGSSPLHFGNGTRLTVT.

V and J are TRBV14 and TRBJ2-1, with 8 bases fitting TRBD2. The CDR3 loop spans 17 amino acids. With V trimmed by 0 bases and J by 6 bases, 10 bases remained unmatched. Germline CDR1 is SGHDN and CDR2 is FVKESK. CDR3 residues: CASSQDYPGGPPNEQFF. The CDR3 DNA follows: TGTGCCAGCAGCCAAGATTACCCGGGAGGGCCCCCCAATGAGCAGTTCTTC.

The chain carries TRBV5-6 and TRBJ2-2, with D unresolved. Germline assignment: CDR1 SGHDT and CDR2 YYEEEE. V shed 3 bases and J shed 3 bases, with 18 bases lying between them. This CDR3 spans 17 amino acids. CDR3 region: CASSSYSGSTDTGELFF. CDR3 DNA sequence: TGTGCCAGCAGCTCATACTCTGGGTCAACGGACACCGGGGAGCTGTTTTTT. Based on the CDR3 plus reference TRBV5-6 and TRBJ2-2, the full variable domain is DAGVTQSPTHLIKTRGQQVTLRCSPKSGHDTVSWYQQALGQGPQFIFQYYEEEERQRGNFPDRFSGHQFPNYSSELNVNALLLGDSALYLCASSSYSGSTDTGELFFGEGSRLTVL.

The chain carries TRBV5-1 and TRBJ2-3; possibly TRBD1 for D (6 bases). There are 14 residues in the CDR3. Looked up from germline, CDR1 is SGHRS and CDR2 is YFSETQ. The germline V and J ends were trimmed by 3 bases and 6 bases, with 14 bases remaining between them. In DNA, the CDR3 is TGCGCCAGCAGCTCGGGACAAACCTGGGATACGCAGTATTTT. As protein: CASSSGQTWDTQYF.

This clonotype was observed many times. The rearrangement joins TRBV5-1 to TRBJ2-1; tentative D call: TRBD1 (8 bases). Looked up from germline, CDR1 is SGHRS and CDR2 is YFSETQ. The V gene lost 1 base and the J gene lost 4 bases, with 12 bases spanning the gap. CDR3 length: 15 amino acids. The CDR3 region is CASSLNRGGYNEQFF. The CDR3 bases are TGCGCCAGCAGCTTGAACAGGGGGGGTTACAATGAGCAGTTCTTC.

This chain connects TRBV14 to TRBJ2-1, with TRBD2 matching over 8 bases. Looked up from germline, CDR1 is SGHDN and CDR2 is FVKESK. The CDR3 consists of 15 residues. V lost 0 bases and J lost 7; bases outside the gene matches: 5. CDR3 sequence reads: CASSQDLGLGNEQFF. The CDR3 DNA sequence: TGTGCCAGCAGCCAAGATCTGGGACTAGGGAATGAGCAGTTCTTC. Based on the CDR3 plus reference TRBV14 and TRBJ2-1, the full variable domain is EAGVTQFPSHSVIEKGQTVTLRCDPISGHDNLYWYRRVMGKEIKFLLHFVKESKQDESGMPNNRFLAERTGGTYSTLKVQPAELEDSGVYFCASSQDLGLGNEQFFGPGTRLTVL.

The V gene is TRBV20-1, the J gene TRBJ2-3; 10 bases are a match to TRBD2. The CDR3 runs 17 residues. The V and J ends lost 5 bases and 1 base, in that order; junction bases with no gene match: 12. CDR1 DFQATT and CDR2 SNEGSKA come from the germline V gene (reference sequence). In DNA, the CDR3 is TGCAGTGCTTTATCTAGCGGGAGCGATGGCGGCACAGATACGCAGTATTTT. Translated: CSALSSGSDGGTDTQYF.

V is TRBV15 and J is TRBJ2-5; 13 bases agree with TRBD2. Per the germline V gene, CDR1 is LNHNV and CDR2 is YYDKDF (reference sequence). V was clipped by 1 base and J by 5 bases; unmatched bases: 16. This CDR3 is 20 amino acids long. The CDR3 bases are TGTGCCACCAGCAGAGCCTTGGCTTTTGGACTAGCGGGAGTCCGGGAGACCCAGTACTTC. Its translation is CATSRALAFGLAGVRETQYF.

The chain has TRBV12-3 or TRBV12-4 and TRBJ2-7, with 7 bases lining up with TRBD2. V shed 6 bases, J shed 6 bases, and the junction held 14 bases outside the gene matches. The CDR3 runs 15 residues. CDR3 bases: TGTGCCAGCAGACCCGGGACCGGGAGGTCGGGCGAGCAGTACTTC. It is translated as CASRPGTGRSGEQYF.

The chain has TRBV11-2 and TRBJ2-1, with 14 bases fitting TRBD2. Germline CDR1 reads SGHAT; CDR2 reads FQNNGV. The CDR3 spans 16 residues. The trim removed 6 bases at V and 5 bases at J, leaving 6 bases unmatched. DNA for the CDR3: TGTGCCAGCAGGCGACTAGCGGGAGGGCCAAACAATGAGCAGTTCTTC. Translating gives CASRRLAGGPNNEQFF.

The chain combines TRBV28 with TRBJ2-2; D gene ambiguous. Trimming left V 2 bases short and J 4 bases short, with 8 bases between. Germline V gene data show CDR1 as MDHEN and CDR2 as SYDVKM. CDR3 length equals 14 residues. This CDR3 reads CASSLRITTGELFF. The CDR3 DNA sequence: TGTGCCAGCAGTTTAAGAATCACCACCGGGGAGCTGTTTTTT.

The sample holds a few counts of this clonotype. The V gene is TRBV20-1, the J gene TRBJ2-3; D is undetermined. The V and J ends lost 6 bases and 2 bases respectively, with 15 bases between them. The CDR3 contains 14 residues. The germline V gene has CDR1 DFQATT and CDR2 SNEGSKA (reference sequence). The CDR3 loop is CSAFHSLSTDTQYF. CDR3 DNA sequence: TGCAGTGCCTTCCATTCTCTCTCCACAGATACGCAGTATTTT.

There are a few counts of this clonotype. The CDR3 coding sequence is TGTGCCACCAGCAGAGATCTTGGGGCGGTAAACTATGGCTACACCTTC. Residues: CATSRDLGAVNYGYTF. The chain has TRBV15 and TRBJ1-2; D might be TRBD1 (5 bases). Germline V CDR1 and CDR2: LNHNV, YYDKDF (reference sequence). The length of the CDR3 is 16 residues. V lost 0 bases and J lost 2, with 13 bases in between.

The rearrangement links TRBV18 to TRBJ2-7, with D perhaps TRBD2 (5 bases). CDR1 and CDR2 from the germline V gene are KGHSH and LQKENI. The V end lost 2 bases, the J end lost 0 bases, and 14 bases lay between the germline ends. CDR3 length: 16 residues. The CDR3 is CASSPGSRAYSYEQYF. DNA for the CDR3: TGTGCCAGCTCACCAGGGTCGCGGGCATACTCCTACGAGCAGTACTTC.

The V gene is TRBV7-2, the J gene TRBJ1-1; D ambiguous. The V gene's germline CDR1 is SGHTA and CDR2 FQGNSA. The CDR3 covers 13 residues. V lost 5 bases, J lost 1 base, and 8 bases lay in between. The CDR3 spells CASSRSWNTEAFF. Written as DNA, the CDR3 is TGTGCCAGCAGCCGCTCTTGGAACACTGAAGCTTTCTTT.

The rearrangement links TRBV20-1 to TRBJ2-5; D is perhaps TRBD1 or TRBD2 (6 bases each). The CDR3 runs to 14 residues. In germline, CDR1 is DFQATT, CDR2 SNEGSKA (reference sequence). V dropped 5 bases and J dropped 1 base, with 14 bases sitting between them. The CDR3 bases are TGCAGTGCTGGGTTGGGGGGCCCCCAAGAGACCCAGTACTTC. It translates to CSAGLGGPQETQYF.

This clonotype was detected a few times. The V gene is TRBV5-1, the J gene TRBJ1-1; D is undetermined. The CDR3 runs 14 residues. Per the germline V gene, CDR1 is SGHRS and CDR2 is YFSETQ. Between the trimmed V and J ends, which lost 4 bases and 4 bases, there was a span of 14 bases. The CDR3 is CASSAGESFTEAFF. The DNA of the CDR3 is TGCGCCAGCAGCGCTGGGGAGTCTTTCACTGAAGCTTTCTTT.

V usage is TRBV28 and J usage is TRBJ1-6; 7 bases map to TRBD1. This CDR3 contains 12 residues. In germline, CDR1 is MDHEN, CDR2 SYDVKM. V was pared by 7 bases and J by 9 bases, with 3 bases of the junction left unmatched. In DNA form, the CDR3 reads TGTGCCAGCAACACAGGGGCTTCACCCCTCCACTTT. Translation: CASNTGASPLHF.

The V call is TRBV5-1, the J call TRBJ1-5; 11 bases agree with TRBD1. This CDR3 contains 16 residues. Germline-derived CDR1 and CDR2 are SGHRS and YFSETQ. J was trimmed by 7 bases and V by 0 bases; bases with no gene match: 6. CDR3 sequence reads: CASSLAGGQGVQPQHF. The CDR3 DNA reads as TGCGCCAGCAGCTTGGCTGGGGGACAGGGGGTCCAGCCCCAGCATTTT.